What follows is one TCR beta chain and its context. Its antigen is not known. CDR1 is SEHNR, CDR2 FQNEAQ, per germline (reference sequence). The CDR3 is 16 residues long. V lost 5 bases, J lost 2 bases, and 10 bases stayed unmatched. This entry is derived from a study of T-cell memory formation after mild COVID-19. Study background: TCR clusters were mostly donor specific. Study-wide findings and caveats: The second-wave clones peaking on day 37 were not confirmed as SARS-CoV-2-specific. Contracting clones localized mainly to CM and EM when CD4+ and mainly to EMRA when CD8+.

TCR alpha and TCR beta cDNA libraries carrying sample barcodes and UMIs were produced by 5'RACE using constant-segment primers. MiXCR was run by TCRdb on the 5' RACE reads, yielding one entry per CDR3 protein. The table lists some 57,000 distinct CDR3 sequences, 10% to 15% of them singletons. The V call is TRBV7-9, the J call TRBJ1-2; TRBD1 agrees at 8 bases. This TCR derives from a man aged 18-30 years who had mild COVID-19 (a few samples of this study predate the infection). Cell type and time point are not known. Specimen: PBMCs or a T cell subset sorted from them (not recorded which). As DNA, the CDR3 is TGTGCCAGCAGCCAAACGTTGGGACAGGCGAACTATGGCTACACCTTC. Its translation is CASSQTLGQANYGYTF.